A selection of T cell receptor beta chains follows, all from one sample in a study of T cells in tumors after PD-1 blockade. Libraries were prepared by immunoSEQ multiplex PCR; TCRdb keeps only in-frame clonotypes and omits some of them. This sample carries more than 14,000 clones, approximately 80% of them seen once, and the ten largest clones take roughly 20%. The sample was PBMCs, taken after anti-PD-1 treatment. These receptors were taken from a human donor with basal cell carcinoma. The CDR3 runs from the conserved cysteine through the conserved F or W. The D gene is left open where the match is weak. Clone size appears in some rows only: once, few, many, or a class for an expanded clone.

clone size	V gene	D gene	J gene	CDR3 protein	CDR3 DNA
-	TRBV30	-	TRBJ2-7	CAWSRGGEQYF	TGTGCCTGGTCAAGGGGCGGGGAGCAGTACTTC
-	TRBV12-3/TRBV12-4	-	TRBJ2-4	CASSLAGDIQYF	TGTGCCAGCAGTTTAGCGGGTGACATTCAGTACTTC
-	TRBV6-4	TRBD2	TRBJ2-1	CASSAGLAGDNEQFF	TGTGCCAGCAGTGCGGGACTAGCGGGGGACAATGAGCAGTTCTTC
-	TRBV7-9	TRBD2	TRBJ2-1	CASSLKKAGGLRNEQFF	TGTGCCAGCAGCTTAAAAAAAGCGGGAGGGCTGAGGAATGAGCAGTTCTTC
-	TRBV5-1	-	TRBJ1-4	CASSLAGTTNEKLFF	TGCGCCAGCAGTTTGGCGGGGACCACTAATGAAAAACTGTTTTTT
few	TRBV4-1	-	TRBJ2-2	CASSQEHLPNTGELFF	TGCGCCAGCAGCCAAGAACATCTCCCGAACACCGGGGAGCTGTTTTTT
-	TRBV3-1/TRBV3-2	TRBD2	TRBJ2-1	CASSKGLAGVEEQFF	TGTGCCAGCAGCAAGGGACTAGCGGGAGTCGAAGAGCAGTTCTTC
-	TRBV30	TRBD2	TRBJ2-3	CAWKAGGADTQYF	TGTGCCTGGAAGGCGGGAGGGGCAGATACGCAGTATTTT
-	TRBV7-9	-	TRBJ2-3	CASSIAGSGADTQYF	TGTGCCAGCAGTATCGCCGGGAGCGGTGCAGATACGCAGTATTTT
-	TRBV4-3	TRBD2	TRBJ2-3	CASSQDPGGGTDTQYF	TGCGCCAGCAGCCAAGATCCGGGCGGGGGAACAGATACGCAGTATTTT
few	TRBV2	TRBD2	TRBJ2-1	CARSYGGARVGSSYNEQFF	TGTGCCCGCAGTTACGGGGGGGCGCGGGTGGGGAGCTCCTACAATGAGCAGTTCTTC
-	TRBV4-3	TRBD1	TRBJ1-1	CASSPRDRVFTEYTEAFF	TGCGCCAGCAGCCCCCGGGACAGGGTTTTCACTGAGTACACTGAAGCTTTCTTT
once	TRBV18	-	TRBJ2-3	CASSPRDTSTDTQYF	TGTGCCAGCTCACCACGGGACACTAGCACAGATACGCAGTATTTT
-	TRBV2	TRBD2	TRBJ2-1	CPTSDGGAGEGSSYNEQFF	TGTCCCACCAGTGACGGGGGGGCGGGGGAGGGGAGCTCCTACAATGAGCAGTTCTTC
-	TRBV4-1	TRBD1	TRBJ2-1	CASSGQGNWQFF	TGCGCCAGCAGCGGACAGGGAAATTGGCAGTTCTTC
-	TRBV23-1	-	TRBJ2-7	CASSQSARTVTSYEQYF	TGCGCCAGCAGTCAATCGGCTCGGACAGTTACCTCCTACGAGCAGTACTTC